This T cell receptor (beta chain) was sequenced for a study of response to subunit inactivated influenza vaccine. Overall study findings and caveats: Every seasonal influenza vaccination brings in few new T cells, the authors suggested.

TCRdb itself ran the RT-PCR reads through MiXCR, one entry per CDR3 protein. The table records roughly 700,000 distinct CDR3 sequences, approximately 13% of them present only once. The CDR3 is 15 amino acids. Germline trimming cut 6 bases from V and 15 bases from J; bases unmatched to any gene: 21. From germline, CDR1 is DFQATT and CDR2 SNEGSKA (reference sequence). Remarks on this clonotype: No antigen is known for it.

The chain couples TRBV20-1 to TRBJ2-1, with 9 bases lining up with TRBD2. The origin of this receptor is a middle-aged man who received an inactivated influenza vaccine. The specimen was PBMCs from blood, collected less than 15 days before vaccination. The CDR3 spells CSATLGNSGGPGVFF. CDR3 coding DNA: TGCAGTGCCACACTCGGTAATAGCGGGGGCCCCGGGGTGTTCTTC.